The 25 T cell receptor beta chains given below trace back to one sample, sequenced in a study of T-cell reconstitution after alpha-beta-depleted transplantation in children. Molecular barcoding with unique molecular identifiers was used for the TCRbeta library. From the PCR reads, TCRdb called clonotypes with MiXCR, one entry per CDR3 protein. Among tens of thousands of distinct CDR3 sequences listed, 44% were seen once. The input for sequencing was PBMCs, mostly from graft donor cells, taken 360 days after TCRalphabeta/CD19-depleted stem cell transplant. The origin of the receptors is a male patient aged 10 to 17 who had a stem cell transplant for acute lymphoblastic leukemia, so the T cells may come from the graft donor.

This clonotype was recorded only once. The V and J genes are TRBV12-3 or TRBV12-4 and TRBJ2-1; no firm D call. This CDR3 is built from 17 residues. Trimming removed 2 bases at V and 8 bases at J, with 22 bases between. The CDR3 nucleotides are TGTGCCAGCAGTTTATTTTTTAGGGCCAGGAGTCGGGATGAGCAGTTCTTC. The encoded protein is CASSLFFRARSRDEQFF.

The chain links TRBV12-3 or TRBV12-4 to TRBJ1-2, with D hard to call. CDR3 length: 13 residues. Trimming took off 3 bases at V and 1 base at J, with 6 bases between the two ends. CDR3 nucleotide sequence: TGTGCCAGCAGTTTTATCGTTAACTATGGCTACACCTTC. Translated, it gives CASSFIVNYGYTF.

CDR3 amino acids: CASRPVTSGVYNEQFF. Written as DNA, the CDR3 is TGTGCCAGCAGACCCGTGACTAGCGGGGTTTACAATGAGCAGTTCTTC. The V call is TRBV6-1, the J call TRBJ2-1, with TRBD2 matching over 11 bases. Per germline, CDR1 MNHNS and CDR2 SASEGT. This CDR3 comprises 16 residues. Trimming took 6 bases from V and 4 from J; bases not matched to a gene: 8.

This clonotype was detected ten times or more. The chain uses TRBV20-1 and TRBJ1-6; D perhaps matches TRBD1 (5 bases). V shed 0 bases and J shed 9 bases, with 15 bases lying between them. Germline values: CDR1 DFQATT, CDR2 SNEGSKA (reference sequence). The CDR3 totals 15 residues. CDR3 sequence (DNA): TGCAGTGCTAGAGACCATTGGGACTTGGCTTCACCCCTCCACTTT. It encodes CSARDHWDLASPLHF.

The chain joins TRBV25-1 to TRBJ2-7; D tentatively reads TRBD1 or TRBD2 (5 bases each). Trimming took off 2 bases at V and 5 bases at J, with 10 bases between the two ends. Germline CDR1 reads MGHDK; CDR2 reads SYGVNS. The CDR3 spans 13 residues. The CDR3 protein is CASSEGQGHEQYF. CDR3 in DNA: TGTGCCAGCAGTGAAGGGCAGGGACACGAGCAGTACTTC.

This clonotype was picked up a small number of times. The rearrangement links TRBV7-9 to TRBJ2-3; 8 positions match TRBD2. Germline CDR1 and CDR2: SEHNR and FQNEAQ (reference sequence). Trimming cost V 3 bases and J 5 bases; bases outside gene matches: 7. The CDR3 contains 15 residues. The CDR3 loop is CASSFQRGWGDTQYF. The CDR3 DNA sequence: TGTGCCAGCAGCTTCCAGCGGGGGTGGGGAGATACGCAGTATTTT.

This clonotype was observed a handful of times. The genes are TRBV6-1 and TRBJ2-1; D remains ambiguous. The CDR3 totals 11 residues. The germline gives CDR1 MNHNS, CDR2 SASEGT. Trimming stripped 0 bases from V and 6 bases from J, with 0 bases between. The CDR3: CASSEANEQFF. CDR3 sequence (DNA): TGTGCCAGCAGTGAAGCCAATGAGCAGTTCTTC.

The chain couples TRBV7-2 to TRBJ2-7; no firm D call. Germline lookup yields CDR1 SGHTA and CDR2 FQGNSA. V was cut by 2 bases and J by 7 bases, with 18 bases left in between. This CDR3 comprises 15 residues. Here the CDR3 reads CASSLRVRYYDEQYF. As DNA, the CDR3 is TGTGCCAGCAGCTTACGGGTCCGATACTACGATGAGCAGTACTTC.

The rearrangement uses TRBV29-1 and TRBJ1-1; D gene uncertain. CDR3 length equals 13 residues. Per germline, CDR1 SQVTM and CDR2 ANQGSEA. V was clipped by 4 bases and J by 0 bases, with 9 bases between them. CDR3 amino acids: CSVVDGMNTEAFF. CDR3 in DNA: TGCAGCGTTGTCGACGGGATGAACACTGAAGCTTTCTTT.

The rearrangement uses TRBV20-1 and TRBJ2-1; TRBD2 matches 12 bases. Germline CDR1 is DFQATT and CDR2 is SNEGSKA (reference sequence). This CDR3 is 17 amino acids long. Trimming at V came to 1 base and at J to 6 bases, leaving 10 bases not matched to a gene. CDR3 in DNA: TGCAGTGCTAGAGGCCCGGGGGGACTAGCGGGCCCCAATGAGCAGTTCTTC. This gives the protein CSARGPGGLAGPNEQFF.

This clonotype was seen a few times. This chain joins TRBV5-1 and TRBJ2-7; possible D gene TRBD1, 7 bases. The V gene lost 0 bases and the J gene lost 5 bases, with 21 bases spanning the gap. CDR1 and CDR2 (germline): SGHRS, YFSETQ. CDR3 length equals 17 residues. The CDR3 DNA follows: TGCGCCAGCAGCTTGGGCCCCCGACAGGGAGGAAACCACGAGCAGTACTTC. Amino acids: CASSLGPRQGGNHEQYF.

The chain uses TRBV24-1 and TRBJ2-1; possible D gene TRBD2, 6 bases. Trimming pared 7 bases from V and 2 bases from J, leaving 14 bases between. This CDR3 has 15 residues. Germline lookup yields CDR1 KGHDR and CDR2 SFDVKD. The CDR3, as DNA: TGTGCCACCAGGGCCCGCGGGAACACCTACAATGAGCAGTTCTTC. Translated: CATRARGNTYNEQFF.

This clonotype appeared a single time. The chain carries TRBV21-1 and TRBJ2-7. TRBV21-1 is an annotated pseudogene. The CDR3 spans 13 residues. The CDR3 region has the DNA TGTGCCAGCAGCAAAGTGAAGGTATACGAGCAGTACTTC. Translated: CASSKVKVYEQYF.

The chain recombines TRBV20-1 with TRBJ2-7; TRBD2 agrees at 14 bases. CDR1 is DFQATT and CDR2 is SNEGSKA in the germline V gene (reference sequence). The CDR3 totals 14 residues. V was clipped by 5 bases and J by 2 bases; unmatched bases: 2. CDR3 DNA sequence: TGCAGTGCTGGGACTAGCGGGAGACCCTACGAGCAGTACTTC. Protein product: CSAGTSGRPYEQYF.

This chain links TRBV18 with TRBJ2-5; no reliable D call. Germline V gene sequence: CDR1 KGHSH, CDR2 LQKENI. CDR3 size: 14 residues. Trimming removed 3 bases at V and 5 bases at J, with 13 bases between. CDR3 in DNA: TGTGCCAGCTCACCGGACGGAGTTTCGGAGACCCAGTACTTC. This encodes CASSPDGVSETQYF.

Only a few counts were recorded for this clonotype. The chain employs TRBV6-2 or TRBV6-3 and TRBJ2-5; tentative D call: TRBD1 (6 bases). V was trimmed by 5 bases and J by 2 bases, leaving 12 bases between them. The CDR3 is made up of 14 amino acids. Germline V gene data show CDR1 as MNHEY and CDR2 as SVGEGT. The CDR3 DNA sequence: TGTGCCAGCAGTCCCGGGACACTTCAAGAGACCCAGTACTTC. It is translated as CASSPGTLQETQYF.

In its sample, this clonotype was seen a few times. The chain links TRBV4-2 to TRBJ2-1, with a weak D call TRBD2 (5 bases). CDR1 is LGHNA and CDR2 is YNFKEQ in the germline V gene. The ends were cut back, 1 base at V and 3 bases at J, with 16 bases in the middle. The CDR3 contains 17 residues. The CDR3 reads CASSQGETRGFYNEQFF. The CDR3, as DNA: TGTGCCAGCAGCCAAGGAGAGACAAGAGGGTTCTACAATGAGCAGTTCTTC.

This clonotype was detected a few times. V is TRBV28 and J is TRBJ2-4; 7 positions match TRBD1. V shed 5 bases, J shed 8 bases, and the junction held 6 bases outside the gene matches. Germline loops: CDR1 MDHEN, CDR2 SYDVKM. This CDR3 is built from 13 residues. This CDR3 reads CASSDRAVDIQYF. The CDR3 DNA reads TGTGCCAGCAGTGACAGGGCCGTGGACATTCAGTACTTC. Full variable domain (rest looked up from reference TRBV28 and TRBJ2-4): DVKVTQSSRYLVKRTGEKVFLECVQDMDHENMFWYRQDPGLGLRLIYFSYDVKMKEKGDIPEGYSVSREKKERFSLILESASTNQTSMYLCASSDRAVDIQYFGAGTRLSVL.

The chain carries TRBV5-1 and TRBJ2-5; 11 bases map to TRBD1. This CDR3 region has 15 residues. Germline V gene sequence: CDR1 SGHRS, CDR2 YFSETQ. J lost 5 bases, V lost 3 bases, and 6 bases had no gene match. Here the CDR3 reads CASSSRTGGVETQYF. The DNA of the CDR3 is TGCGCCAGCAGCTCTAGGACAGGGGGCGTGGAGACCCAGTACTTC.

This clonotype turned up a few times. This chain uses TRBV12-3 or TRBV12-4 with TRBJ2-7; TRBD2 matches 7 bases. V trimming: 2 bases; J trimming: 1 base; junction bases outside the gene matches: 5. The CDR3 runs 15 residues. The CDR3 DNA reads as TGTGCCAGCAGTTTACGGGGGGTCAGATCCTACGAGCAGTACTTC. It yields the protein CASSLRGVRSYEQYF.

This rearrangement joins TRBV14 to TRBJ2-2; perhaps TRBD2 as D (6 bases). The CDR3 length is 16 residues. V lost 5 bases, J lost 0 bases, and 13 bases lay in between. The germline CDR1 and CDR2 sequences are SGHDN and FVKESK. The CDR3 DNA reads TGTGCCAGCAGCGCCCTAGCGTCCTCGAACACCGGGGAGCTGTTTTTT. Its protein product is CASSALASSNTGELFF.

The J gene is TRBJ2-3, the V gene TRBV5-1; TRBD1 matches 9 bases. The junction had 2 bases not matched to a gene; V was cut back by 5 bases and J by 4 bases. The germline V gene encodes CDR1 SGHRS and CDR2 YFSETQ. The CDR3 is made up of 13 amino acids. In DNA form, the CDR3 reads TGCGCCAGCAGGTGGACAGGGGCAGATACGCAGTATTTT. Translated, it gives CASRWTGADTQYF.

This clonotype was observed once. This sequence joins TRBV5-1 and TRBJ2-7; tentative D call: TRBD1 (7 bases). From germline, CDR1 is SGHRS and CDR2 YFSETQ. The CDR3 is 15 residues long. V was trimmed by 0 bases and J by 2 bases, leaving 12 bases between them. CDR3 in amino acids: CASSLAGGGTYEQYF. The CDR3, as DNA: TGCGCCAGCAGCTTGGCAGGGGGAGGTACCTACGAGCAGTACTTC.

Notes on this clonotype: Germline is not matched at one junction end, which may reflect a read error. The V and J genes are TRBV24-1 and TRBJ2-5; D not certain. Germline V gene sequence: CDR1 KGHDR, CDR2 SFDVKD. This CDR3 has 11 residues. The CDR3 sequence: CATGDEETQYF. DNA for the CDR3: TGTGCCACCGGTGACGAAGAGACCCAGTACTTC.

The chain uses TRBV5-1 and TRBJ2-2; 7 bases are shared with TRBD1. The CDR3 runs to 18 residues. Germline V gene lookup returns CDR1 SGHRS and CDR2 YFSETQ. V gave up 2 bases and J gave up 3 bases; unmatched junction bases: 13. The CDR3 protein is CASSLTYPTGKDTGELFF. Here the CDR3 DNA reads TGCGCCAGCAGCTTAACTTATCCGACAGGGAAGGACACCGGGGAGCTGTTTTTT.